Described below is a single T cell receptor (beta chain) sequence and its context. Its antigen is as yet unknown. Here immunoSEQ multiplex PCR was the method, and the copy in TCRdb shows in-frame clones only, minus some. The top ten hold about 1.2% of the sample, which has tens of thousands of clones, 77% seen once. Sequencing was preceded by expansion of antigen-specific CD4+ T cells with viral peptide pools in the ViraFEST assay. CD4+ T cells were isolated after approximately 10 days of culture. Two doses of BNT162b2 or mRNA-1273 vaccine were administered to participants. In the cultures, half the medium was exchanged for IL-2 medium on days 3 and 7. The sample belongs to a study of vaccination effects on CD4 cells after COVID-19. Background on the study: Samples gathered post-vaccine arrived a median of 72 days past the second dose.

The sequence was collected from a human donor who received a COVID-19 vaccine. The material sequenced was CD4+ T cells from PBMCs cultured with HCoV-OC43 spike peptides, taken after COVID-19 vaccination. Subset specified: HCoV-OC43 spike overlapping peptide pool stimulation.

CDR3 loop: CASSSGLTQSGNQPQHF. The CDR3 nucleotides are TGTGCCAGCAGTTCCGGACTGACCCAGTCGGGCAATCAGCCCCAGCATTTT. The chain uses TRBV28 and TRBJ1-5; D ambiguous. V dropped 4 bases and J dropped 2 bases, with 18 bases sitting between them. The CDR3 is 17 residues long. CDR1 and CDR2 from the germline V gene are MDHEN and SYDVKM.